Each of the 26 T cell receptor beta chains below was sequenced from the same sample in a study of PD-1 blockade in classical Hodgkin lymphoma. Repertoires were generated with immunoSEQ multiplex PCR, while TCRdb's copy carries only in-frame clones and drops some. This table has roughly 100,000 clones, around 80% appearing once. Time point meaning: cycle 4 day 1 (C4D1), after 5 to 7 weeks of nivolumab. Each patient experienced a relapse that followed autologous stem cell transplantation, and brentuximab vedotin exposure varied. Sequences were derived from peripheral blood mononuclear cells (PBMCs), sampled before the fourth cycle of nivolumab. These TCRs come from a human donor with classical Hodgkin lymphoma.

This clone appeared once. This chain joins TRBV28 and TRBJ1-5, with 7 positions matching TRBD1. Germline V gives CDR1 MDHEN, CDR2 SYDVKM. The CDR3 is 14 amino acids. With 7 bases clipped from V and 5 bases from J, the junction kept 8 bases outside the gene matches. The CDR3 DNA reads TGTGCCAGCAACCTTAACCAGGGGGATCAGCCCCAGCATTTT. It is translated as CASNLNQGDQPQHF.

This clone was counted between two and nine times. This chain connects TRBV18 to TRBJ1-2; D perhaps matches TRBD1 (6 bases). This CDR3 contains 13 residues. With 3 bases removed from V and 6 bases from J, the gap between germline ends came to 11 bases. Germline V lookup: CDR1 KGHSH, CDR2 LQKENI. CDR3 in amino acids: CASSPRDNHGYTF. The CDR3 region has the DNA TGTGCCAGCTCACCCCGGGACAACCATGGCTACACCTTC.

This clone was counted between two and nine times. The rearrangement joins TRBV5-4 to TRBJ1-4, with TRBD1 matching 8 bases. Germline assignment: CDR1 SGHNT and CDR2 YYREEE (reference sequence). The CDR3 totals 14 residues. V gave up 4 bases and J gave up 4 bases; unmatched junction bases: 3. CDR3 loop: CASSPDRVNEKLFF. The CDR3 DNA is TGTGCCAGCAGCCCGGACAGGGTTAATGAAAAACTGTTTTTT. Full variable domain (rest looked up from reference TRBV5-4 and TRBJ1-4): ETGVTQSPTHLIKTRGQQVTLRCSSQSGHNTVSWYQQALGQGPQFIFQYYREEENGRGNFPPRFSGLQFPNYSSELNVNALELDDSALYLCASSPDRVNEKLFFGSGTQLSVL.

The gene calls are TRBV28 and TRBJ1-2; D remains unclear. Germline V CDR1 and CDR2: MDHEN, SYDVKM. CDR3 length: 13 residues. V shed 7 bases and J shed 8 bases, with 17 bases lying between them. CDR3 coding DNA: TGTGCCAGCAAAACGGGCCTCGGAGGGGGCTACACCTTC. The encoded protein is CASKTGLGGGYTF.

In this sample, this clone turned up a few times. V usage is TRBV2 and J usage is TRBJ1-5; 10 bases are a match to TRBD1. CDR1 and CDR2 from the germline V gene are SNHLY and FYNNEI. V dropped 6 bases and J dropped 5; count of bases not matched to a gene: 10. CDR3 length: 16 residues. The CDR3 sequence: CASRGNWDRGYQPQHF. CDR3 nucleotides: TGTGCCAGCAGGGGGAACTGGGACAGGGGTTATCAGCCCCAGCATTTT.

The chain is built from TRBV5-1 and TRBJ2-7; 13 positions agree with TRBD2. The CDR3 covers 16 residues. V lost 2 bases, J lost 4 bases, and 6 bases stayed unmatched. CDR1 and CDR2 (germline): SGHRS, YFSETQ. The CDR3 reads CASSFGLAGASYEQYF. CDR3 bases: TGCGCCAGCAGCTTTGGACTAGCGGGAGCCTCTTACGAGCAGTACTTC.

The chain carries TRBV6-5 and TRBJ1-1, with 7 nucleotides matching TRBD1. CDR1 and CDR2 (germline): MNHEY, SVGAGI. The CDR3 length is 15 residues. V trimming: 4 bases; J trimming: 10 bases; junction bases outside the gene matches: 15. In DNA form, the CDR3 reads TGTGCCAGCAGTTCTACGACTGACAGGGCGGGCTCAGCTTTCTTT. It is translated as CASSSTTDRAGSAFF.

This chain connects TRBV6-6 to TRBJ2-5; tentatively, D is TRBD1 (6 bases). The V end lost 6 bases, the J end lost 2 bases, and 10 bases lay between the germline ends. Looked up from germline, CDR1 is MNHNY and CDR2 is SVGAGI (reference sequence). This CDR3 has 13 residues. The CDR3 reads CASRRGTQETQYF. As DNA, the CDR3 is TGTGCCAGCAGGAGGGGGACGCAAGAGACCCAGTACTTC.

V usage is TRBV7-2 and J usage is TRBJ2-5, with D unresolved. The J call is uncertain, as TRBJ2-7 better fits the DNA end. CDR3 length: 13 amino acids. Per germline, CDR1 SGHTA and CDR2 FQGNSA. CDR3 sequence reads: CASSRTASYEQYF. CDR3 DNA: TGTGCCAGCAGCCGGACCGCGTCCTACGAGCAGTACTTC.

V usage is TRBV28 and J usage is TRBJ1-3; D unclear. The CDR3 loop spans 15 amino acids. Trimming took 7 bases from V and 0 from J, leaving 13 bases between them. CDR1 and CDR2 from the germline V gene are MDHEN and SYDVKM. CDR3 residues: CASTAAGVSGNTIYF. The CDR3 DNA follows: TGTGCCAGCACCGCGGCTGGGGTCTCTGGAAACACCATATATTTT.

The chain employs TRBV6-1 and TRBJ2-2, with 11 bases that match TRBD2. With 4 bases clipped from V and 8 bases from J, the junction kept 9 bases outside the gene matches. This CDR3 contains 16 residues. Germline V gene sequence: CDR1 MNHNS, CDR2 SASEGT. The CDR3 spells CASSASLAGGTGELFF. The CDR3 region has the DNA TGTGCCAGCAGTGCCTCTCTAGCGGGAGGAACTGGGGAGCTGTTTTTT.

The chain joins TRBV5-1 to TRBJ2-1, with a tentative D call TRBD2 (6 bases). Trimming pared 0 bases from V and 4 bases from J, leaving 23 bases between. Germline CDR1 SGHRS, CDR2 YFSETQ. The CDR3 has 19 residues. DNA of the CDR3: TGCGCCAGCAGCTTGGTTTCGGTGCTTCAGGACTACAGATACAATGAGCAGTTCTTC. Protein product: CASSLVSVLQDYRYNEQFF.

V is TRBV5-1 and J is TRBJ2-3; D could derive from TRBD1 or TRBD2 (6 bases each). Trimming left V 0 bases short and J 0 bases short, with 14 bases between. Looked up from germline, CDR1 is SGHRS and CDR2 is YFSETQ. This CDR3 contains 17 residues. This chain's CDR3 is CASSLGSGALSTDTQYF. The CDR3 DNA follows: TGCGCCAGCAGCTTGGGGTCGGGGGCCCTTAGCACAGATACGCAGTATTTT.

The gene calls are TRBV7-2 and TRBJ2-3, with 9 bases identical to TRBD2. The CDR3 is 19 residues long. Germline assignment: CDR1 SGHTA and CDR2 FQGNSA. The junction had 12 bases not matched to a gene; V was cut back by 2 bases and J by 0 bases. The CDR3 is CASSLQSLAGSSSTDTQYF. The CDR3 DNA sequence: TGTGCCAGCAGCTTACAAAGCCTAGCGGGGAGTTCTAGCACAGATACGCAGTATTTT.

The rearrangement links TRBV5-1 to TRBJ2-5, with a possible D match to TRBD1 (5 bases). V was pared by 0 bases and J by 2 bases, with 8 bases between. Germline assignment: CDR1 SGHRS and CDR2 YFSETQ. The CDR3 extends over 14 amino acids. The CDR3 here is CASSLGSGQETQYF. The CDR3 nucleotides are TGCGCCAGCAGCTTGGGTTCAGGGCAAGAGACCCAGTACTTC.

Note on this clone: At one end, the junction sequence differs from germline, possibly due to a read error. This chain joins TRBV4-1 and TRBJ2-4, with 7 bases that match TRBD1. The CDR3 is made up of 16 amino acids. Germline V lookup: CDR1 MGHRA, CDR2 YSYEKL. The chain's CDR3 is CAGSQTTGTDKNIQYF. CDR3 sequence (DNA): TGCGCCGGCAGCCAAACCACCGGGACAGATAAAAACATTCAGTACTTC.

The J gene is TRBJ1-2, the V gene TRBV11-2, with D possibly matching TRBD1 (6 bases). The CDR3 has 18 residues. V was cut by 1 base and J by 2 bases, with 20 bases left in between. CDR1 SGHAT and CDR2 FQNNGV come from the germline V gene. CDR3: CASSLGAAGDRRNYGYTF. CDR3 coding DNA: TGTGCCAGCAGCTTAGGAGCAGCAGGGGACCGTCGCAACTATGGCTACACCTTC.

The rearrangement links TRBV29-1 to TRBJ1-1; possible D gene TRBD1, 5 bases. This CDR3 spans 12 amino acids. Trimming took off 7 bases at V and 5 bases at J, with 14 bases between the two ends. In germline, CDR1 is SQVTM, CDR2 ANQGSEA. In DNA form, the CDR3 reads TGCAGCGCTGGGACCGGCGGGACTGAAGCTTTCTTT. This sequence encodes CSAGTGGTEAFF.

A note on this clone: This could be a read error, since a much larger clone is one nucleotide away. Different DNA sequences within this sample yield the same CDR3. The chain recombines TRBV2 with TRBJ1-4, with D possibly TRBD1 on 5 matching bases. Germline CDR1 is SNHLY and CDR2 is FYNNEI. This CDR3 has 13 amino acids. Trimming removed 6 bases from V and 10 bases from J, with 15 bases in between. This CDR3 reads CASRSQDGGKLFF. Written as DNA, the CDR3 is TGTGCCAGCAGGTCCCAGGACGGGGGAAAACTGTTTTTT.

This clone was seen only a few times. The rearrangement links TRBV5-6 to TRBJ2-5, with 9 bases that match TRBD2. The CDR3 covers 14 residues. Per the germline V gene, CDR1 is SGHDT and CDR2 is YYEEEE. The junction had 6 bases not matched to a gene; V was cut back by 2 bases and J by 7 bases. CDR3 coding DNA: TGTGCCAGCAGCTTAGGCGGGGGGGCCAGGACCCAGTACTTC. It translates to CASSLGGGARTQYF.

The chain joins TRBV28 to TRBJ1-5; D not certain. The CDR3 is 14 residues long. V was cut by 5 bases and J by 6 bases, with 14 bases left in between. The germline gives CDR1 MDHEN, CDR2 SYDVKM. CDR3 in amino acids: CASSRIRVGQPQHF. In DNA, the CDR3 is TGTGCCAGCAGTCGTATTCGAGTTGGTCAGCCCCAGCATTTT. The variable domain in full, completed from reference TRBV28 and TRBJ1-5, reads DVKVTQSSRYLVKRTGEKVFLECVQDMDHENMFWYRQDPGLGLRLIYFSYDVKMKEKGDIPEGYSVSREKKERFSLILESASTNQTSMYLCASSRIRVGQPQHFGDGTRLSIL.

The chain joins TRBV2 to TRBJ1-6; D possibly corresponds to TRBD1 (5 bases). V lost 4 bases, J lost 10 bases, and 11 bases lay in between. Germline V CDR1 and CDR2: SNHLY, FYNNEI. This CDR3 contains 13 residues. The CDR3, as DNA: TGTGCCAGCAGTGTAATGGGGGGATCACCCCTCCACTTT. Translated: CASSVMGGSPLHF.

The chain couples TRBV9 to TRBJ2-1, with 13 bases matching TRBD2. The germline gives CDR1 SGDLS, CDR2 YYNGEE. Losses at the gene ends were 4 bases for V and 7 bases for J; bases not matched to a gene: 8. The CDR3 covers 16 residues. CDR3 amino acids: CASSSRTSGSRNEQFF. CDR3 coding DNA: TGTGCCAGCAGCTCCAGGACTAGCGGGAGCCGGAATGAGCAGTTCTTC. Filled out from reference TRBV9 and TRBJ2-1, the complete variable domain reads DSGVTQTPKHLITATGQRVTLRCSPRSGDLSVYWYQQSLDQGLQFLIQYYNGEERAKGNILERFSAQQFPDLHSELNLSSLELGDSALYFCASSSRTSGSRNEQFFGPGTRLTVL.

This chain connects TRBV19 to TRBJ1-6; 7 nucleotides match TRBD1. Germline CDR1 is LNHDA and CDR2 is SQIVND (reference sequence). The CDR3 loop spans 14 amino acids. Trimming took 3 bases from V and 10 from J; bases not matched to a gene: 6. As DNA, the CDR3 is TGTGCCAGTAGTATTGACAGGGAGGAATCACCCCTCCACTTT. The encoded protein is CASSIDREESPLHF.

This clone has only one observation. CDR3 DNA sequence: TGTGCCAGCAGCCTCGGACAGGGGTTGAACACTGAAGCTTTCTTT. It codes for CASSLGQGLNTEAFF. This chain joins TRBV7-2 and TRBJ1-1, with 9 positions matching TRBD1. V lost 5 bases, J lost 0 bases, and 4 bases stayed unmatched. Germline-derived CDR1 and CDR2 are SGHTA and FQGNSA. The CDR3 is 15 residues long. The whole variable domain, filled in from reference TRBV7-2 and TRBJ1-1, reads GAGVSQSPSNKVTEKGKDVELRCDPISGHTALYWYRQSLGQGLEFLIYFQGNSAPDKSGLPSDRFSAERTGGSVSTLTIQRTQQEDSAVYLCASSLGQGLNTEAFFGQGTRLTVV.

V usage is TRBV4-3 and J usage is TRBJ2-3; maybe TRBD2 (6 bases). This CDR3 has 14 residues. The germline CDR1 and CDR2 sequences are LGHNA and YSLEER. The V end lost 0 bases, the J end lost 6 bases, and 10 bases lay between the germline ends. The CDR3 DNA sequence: TGCGCCAGCAGCCAAGAAAGCGGGTGGGATACGCAGTATTTT. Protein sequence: CASSQESGWDTQYF.